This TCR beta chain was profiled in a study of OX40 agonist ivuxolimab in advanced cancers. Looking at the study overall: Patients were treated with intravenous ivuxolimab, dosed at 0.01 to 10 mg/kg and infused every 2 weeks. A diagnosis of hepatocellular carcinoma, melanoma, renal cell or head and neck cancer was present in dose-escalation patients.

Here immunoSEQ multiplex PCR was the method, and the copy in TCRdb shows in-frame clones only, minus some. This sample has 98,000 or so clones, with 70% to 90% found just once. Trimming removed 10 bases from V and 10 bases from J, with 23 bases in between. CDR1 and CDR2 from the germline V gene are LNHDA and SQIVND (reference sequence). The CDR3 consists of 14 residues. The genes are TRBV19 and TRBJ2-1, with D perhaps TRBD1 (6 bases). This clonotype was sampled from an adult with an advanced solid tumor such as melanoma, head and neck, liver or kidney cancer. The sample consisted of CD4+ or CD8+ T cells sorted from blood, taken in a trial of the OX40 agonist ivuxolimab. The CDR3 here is CATASGGSGYEQFF. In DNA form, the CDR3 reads TGTGCCACCGCGAGTGGGGGCTCGGGCTACGAGCAGTTCTTC.